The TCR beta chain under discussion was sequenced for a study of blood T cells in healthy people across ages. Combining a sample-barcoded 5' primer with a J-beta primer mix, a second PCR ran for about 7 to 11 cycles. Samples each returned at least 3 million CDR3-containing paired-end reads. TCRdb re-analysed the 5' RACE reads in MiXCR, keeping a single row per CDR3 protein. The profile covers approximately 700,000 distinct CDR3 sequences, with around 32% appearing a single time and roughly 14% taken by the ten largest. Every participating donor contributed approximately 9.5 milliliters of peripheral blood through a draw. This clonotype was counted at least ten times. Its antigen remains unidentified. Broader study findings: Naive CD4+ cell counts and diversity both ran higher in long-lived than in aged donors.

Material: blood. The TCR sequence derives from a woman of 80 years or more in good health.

The CDR3 reads CSARARDRAYNEQFF. The CDR3 DNA reads TGCAGTGCTAGAGCCCGGGACAGGGCCTACAATGAGCAGTTCTTC. V usage is TRBV20-1 and J usage is TRBJ2-1; 9 nucleotides align to TRBD1. Per germline, CDR1 DFQATT and CDR2 SNEGSKA (reference sequence). The CDR3 consists of 15 residues. J lost 2 bases, V lost 1 base, and 3 bases had no gene match.